A single sample is the source of the 30 T cell receptor beta chains below, sequenced in a study of blood T cell repertoires in COVID-19. Sequenced by immunoSEQ multiplex PCR; TCRdb stores in-frame clones only, minus some. Here the sample spans approximately 170,000 clones, about four fifths being singletons. Sequencing was performed on peripheral blood. These receptors were collected from a man aged 55 to 70 with active or convalescent COVID-19.

The chain has TRBV25-1 and TRBJ2-7; 7 nucleotides match TRBD1. Germline V gene sequence: CDR1 MGHDK, CDR2 SYGVNS. The V and J ends lost 4 bases and 6 bases, in that order; junction bases with no gene match: 9. The CDR3 length is 14 residues. The CDR3 DNA is TGTGCCAGCAGTGTTGGGCCAGGGGGTAGCGAGCAGTACTTC. The encoded protein is CASSVGPGGSEQYF.

V is TRBV29-1 and J is TRBJ1-6, with D tentatively TRBD1 (5 bases). V was cut by 6 bases and J by 1 base, with 10 bases left in between. The CDR3 totals 14 residues. From germline, CDR1 is SQVTM and CDR2 ANQGSEA. The CDR3 region has the DNA TGCAGCGTCAGGGTAGGATCCTATAATTCACCCCTCCACTTT. Protein product: CSVRVGSYNSPLHF.

The sample holds a few counts of this clone. This chain joins TRBV29-1 and TRBJ1-2; tentative D call: TRBD1 (6 bases). The CDR3 sequence is 11 residues long. CDR1 SQVTM and CDR2 ANQGSEA come from the germline V gene. Trimming pared 4 bases from V and 8 bases from J, leaving 11 bases between. The CDR3 loop is CSVVGAQGYTF. CDR3 sequence (DNA): TGCAGCGTTGTGGGGGCGCAGGGCTACACCTTC.

The chain uses TRBV13 and TRBJ2-5; D perhaps matches TRBD2 (5 bases). The CDR3 extends over 16 amino acids. V was clipped by 6 bases and J by 1 base, with 18 bases between them. Germline CDR1 and CDR2: PRHDT and FYEKMQ (reference sequence). The CDR3 bases are TGTGCCAGCAGTTGGCAGGTCGGGGTCGGCCAAGAGACCCAGTACTTC. This codes for CASSWQVGVGQETQYF. Based on the CDR3 plus reference TRBV13 and TRBJ2-5, the full variable domain is AAGVIQSPRHLIKEKRETATLKCYPIPRHDTVYWYQQGPGQDPQFLISFYEKMQSDKGSIPDRFSAQQFSDYHSELNMSSLELGDSALYFCASSWQVGVGQETQYFGPGTRLLVL.

This chain links TRBV4-1 with TRBJ2-1, with 8 bases fitting TRBD2. After removal of 0 bases from V and 8 bases from J, the junction contained 3 bases not matched to a gene. Germline values: CDR1 MGHRA, CDR2 YSYEKL. This CDR3 spans 14 amino acids. The CDR3 DNA is TGCGCCAGCAGCCAAGACGGGAGGGACGATGAGCAGTTCTTC. Translation gives CASSQDGRDDEQFF.

The chain carries TRBV18 and TRBJ1-2, with unresolved D. Trimming left V 8 bases short and J 2 bases short, with 18 bases between. CDR1 is KGHSH and CDR2 is LQKENI in the germline V gene. This CDR3 is 15 amino acids long. This chain's CDR3 is CASTEVLSGNYGYTF. The CDR3 DNA reads as TGTGCCAGCACGGAGGTACTCTCGGGCAACTATGGCTACACCTTC.

The chain employs TRBV5-6 and TRBJ2-3; 7 nucleotides align to TRBD2. The V gene end was trimmed by 4 bases and the J gene end by 5 bases; junction bases not matched to a gene: 13. Germline CDR1 is SGHDT and CDR2 is YYEEEE. The CDR3 consists of 16 residues. CDR3 bases: TGTGCCAGCAGCACCCCCTGGCGGGGGTTCCGAGATACGCAGTATTTT. It encodes CASSTPWRGFRDTQYF.

The J gene is TRBJ2-3, the V gene TRBV2; 7 bases match TRBD1. Germline assignment: CDR1 SNHLY and CDR2 FYNNEI. The CDR3 length is 14 residues. V shed 8 bases, J shed 8 bases, and the junction held 13 bases outside the gene matches. The CDR3 loop reads CASLPGQQSSTQYF. The CDR3 DNA reads TGTGCCAGCCTACCGGGACAGCAATCCAGTACGCAGTATTTT.

The chain carries TRBV27 and TRBJ2-5, with 8 bases that match TRBD1. Germline trimming cut 4 bases from V and 4 bases from J; bases unmatched to any gene: 8. The CDR3 extends over 15 amino acids. In germline, CDR1 is MNHEY, CDR2 SMNVEV (reference sequence). CDR3 residues: CASSSYRDRSETQYF. CDR3 in DNA: TGTGCCAGCAGTTCCTACCGGGACAGGTCAGAGACCCAGTACTTC.

The V gene is TRBV12-3 or TRBV12-4, the J gene TRBJ2-7; TRBD1 matches at 7 bases. V shed 3 bases and J 3 bases; nucleotides not matched to a gene: 2. The CDR3 extends over 13 amino acids. CDR3 loop: CASSFRQGYEQYF. In DNA form, the CDR3 reads TGTGCCAGCAGTTTCCGACAGGGCTACGAGCAGTACTTC.

The gene calls are TRBV7-6 and TRBJ1-5; D gene unclear. CDR1 is SGHVS and CDR2 is FNYEAQ in the germline V gene. This CDR3 comprises 16 residues. Trimming left V 4 bases short and J 2 bases short, with 15 bases between. The DNA for the CDR3 is TGTGCCAGCAGCTCCCTATCAGGCGGGGGCAATCAGCCCCAGCATTTT. Translation: CASSSLSGGGNQPQHF. The full variable domain, in which reference TRBV7-6 and TRBJ1-5 provide the parts outside the CDR3, is GAGVSQSPRYKVTKRGQDVALRCDPISGHVSLYWYRQALGQGPEFLTYFNYEAQQDKSGLPNDRFSAERPEGSISTLTIQRTEQRDSAMYRCASSSLSGGGNQPQHFGDGTRLSIL.

This chain joins TRBV18 and TRBJ2-2, with 7 bases fitting TRBD1. In germline, CDR1 is KGHSH, CDR2 LQKENI. V was pared by 2 bases and J by 6 bases, with 3 bases of the junction left unmatched. This CDR3 has 14 amino acids. The CDR3 coding sequence is TGTGCCAGCTCACCAGACCAGGGGGCCGGGGAGCTGTTTTTT. It translates to CASSPDQGAGELFF.

The CDR3 loop reads CASSIDSGGRQPQHF. The CDR3, as DNA: TGTGCCAGTAGTATAGACTCAGGGGGCCGGCAGCCCCAGCATTTT. The chain couples TRBV19 to TRBJ1-5; 8 bases map to TRBD1. In germline, CDR1 is LNHDA, CDR2 SQIVND (reference sequence). After removal of 0 bases from V and 7 bases from J, the junction contained 5 bases not matched to a gene. The CDR3 is made up of 15 amino acids.

The V and J genes are TRBV5-1 and TRBJ2-2; 8 positions match TRBD2. J gave up 4 bases and V 0 bases, and 5 bases lay outside the gene matches. CDR1 and CDR2 from the germline V gene are SGHRS and YFSETQ. The CDR3 extends over 16 amino acids. The chain's CDR3 is CASSLVSGVITGELFF. CDR3 in DNA: TGCGCCAGCAGCTTGGTTAGCGGGGTAATCACCGGGGAGCTGTTTTTT.

V usage is TRBV7-2 and J usage is TRBJ1-6; D is perhaps TRBD1 (5 bases). The V and J ends lost 2 bases and 5 bases respectively, with 10 bases between them. The CDR3 has 15 residues. Germline CDR1 and CDR2: SGHTA and FQGNSA. The CDR3 loop is CASSLYTGNNSPLHF. The CDR3 bases are TGTGCCAGCAGCTTATATACAGGAAATAATTCACCCCTCCACTTT.

The chain links TRBV6-5 to TRBJ2-7; possible D gene TRBD2, 5 bases. The CDR3 consists of 13 residues. The V end was cut by 10 bases, the J end by 2 bases, with 15 bases between. The germline CDR1 and CDR2 sequences are MNHEY and SVGAGI. The CDR3 reads CATGPGRAYEQYF. DNA of the CDR3: TGTGCCACCGGCCCCGGGCGGGCCTACGAGCAGTACTTC.

This clone was detected only a few times. The chain is built from TRBV5-6 and TRBJ2-1, with TRBD2 as a possible D gene (6 bases). The CDR3 consists of 14 residues. Trimming took 4 bases from V and 6 from J, leaving 14 bases between them. CDR1 and CDR2 from the germline V gene are SGHDT and YYEEEE. Written as DNA, the CDR3 is TGTGCCAGCAGCGACTTCCGGGACTTCAATGAGCAGTTCTTC. As protein: CASSDFRDFNEQFF. Filled out from reference TRBV5-6 and TRBJ2-1, the complete variable domain reads DAGVTQSPTHLIKTRGQQVTLRCSPKSGHDTVSWYQQALGQGPQFIFQYYEEEERQRGNFPDRFSGHQFPNYSSELNVNALLLGDSALYLCASSDFRDFNEQFFGPGTRLTVL.

This clone appeared a single time. This chain links TRBV20-1 with TRBJ2-1; TRBD2 agrees at 7 bases. This CDR3 has 11 amino acids. In germline, CDR1 is DFQATT, CDR2 SNEGSKA (reference sequence). CDR3 DNA: TGCAGGGGGGGGACGGTGAATGAGCAGTTCTTC. Translating gives CRGGTVNEQFF.

This chain connects TRBV11-2 to TRBJ2-7; 7 positions match TRBD2. In germline, CDR1 is SGHAT, CDR2 FQNNGV. V trimming: 6 bases; J trimming: 0 bases; junction bases outside the gene matches: 5. This CDR3 contains 14 residues. This CDR3 reads CASRYASGSYEQYF. The CDR3 DNA reads as TGTGCCAGCAGGTATGCTAGCGGCTCCTACGAGCAGTACTTC.

Remarks on this clone: Distinct nucleotide sequences in the sample also encode this CDR3. The J gene is TRBJ2-3, the V gene TRBV3-1 (or the pseudogene TRBV3-2); maybe TRBD2 (6 bases). Germline-derived CDR1 and CDR2 are LGHDT and YNNKEL (reference sequence). V was trimmed by 1 base and J by 3 bases, leaving 8 bases between them. The CDR3 length is 14 residues. Written as DNA, the CDR3 is TGTGCCAGCAGCCAAGGGCTAGCGACAGATACGCAGTATTTT. The encoded protein is CASSQGLATDTQYF.

This chain connects TRBV14 to TRBJ2-2, with TRBD2 matching 7 bases. Germline values: CDR1 SGHDN, CDR2 FVKESK. The CDR3 has 17 residues. V lost 4 bases, J lost 3 bases, and 11 bases stayed unmatched. The CDR3 DNA reads TGTGCCAGCAGCCCACACACCGGGACTACGTACACCGGGGAGCTGTTTTTT. This codes for CASSPHTGTTYTGELFF.

CDR3 DNA sequence: TGTGCCAGCAGTGGGGGACAGGGGGTAATTTATGGAGGCTACACCTTC. Its protein is CASSGGQGVIYGGYTF. The chain employs TRBV7-7 and TRBJ1-2, with 11 positions matching TRBD1. From germline, CDR1 is SSHAT and CDR2 FNYEAQ (reference sequence). V was clipped by 6 bases and J by 8 bases; unmatched bases: 14. CDR3 length equals 16 residues.

This clone was counted between two and nine times. J is TRBJ2-1 and V is TRBV28, with 9 nucleotides matching TRBD2. V lost 4 bases, J lost 0 bases, and 7 bases stayed unmatched. CDR1 and CDR2 (germline): MDHEN, SYDVKM. The CDR3 covers 17 residues. The CDR3 loop reads CASSSVRLAVSYNEQFF. The CDR3 DNA is TGTGCCAGCAGTTCGGTAAGACTAGCGGTCTCCTACAATGAGCAGTTCTTC.

The J gene is TRBJ2-1, the V gene TRBV7-2; D is unclear. Germline V CDR1 and CDR2: SGHTA, FQGNSA. This CDR3 has 15 residues. The V and J ends lost 5 bases and 4 bases respectively, with 15 bases between them. The CDR3: CASSPNYGQYNEQFF. CDR3 nucleotide sequence: TGTGCCAGCAGCCCCAACTACGGCCAGTACAATGAGCAGTTCTTC.

Turning to this clone: Other DNA sequences within the sample encode an identical CDR3. This chain uses TRBV27 with TRBJ1-5; D unresolved. V was clipped by 0 bases and J by 0 bases, with 6 bases between them. Germline-derived CDR1 and CDR2 are MNHEY and SMNVEV (reference sequence). This CDR3 is built from 15 residues. The CDR3 loop reads CASSLSLNSNQPQHF. The CDR3 region has the DNA TGTGCCAGCAGTTTATCACTAAATAGCAATCAGCCCCAGCATTTT.

The chain joins TRBV11-2 to TRBJ2-5; 7 bases line up with TRBD1. Germline V gene sequence: CDR1 SGHAT, CDR2 FQNNGV. The trim removed 6 bases at V and 1 base at J, leaving 8 bases unmatched. This CDR3 has 15 residues. The CDR3 here is CASRPSGTVQETQYF. The CDR3 region has the DNA TGTGCCAGCAGACCCTCCGGGACAGTCCAAGAGACCCAGTACTTC.

The chain joins TRBV3-1 (or the pseudogene TRBV3-2) to TRBJ2-7, with TRBD1 identical over 8 bases. Germline trimming cut 1 base from V and 2 bases from J; bases unmatched to any gene: 4. Looked up from germline, CDR1 is LGHDT and CDR2 is YNNKEL (reference sequence). The CDR3 extends over 15 amino acids. CDR3 bases: TGTGCCAGCAGCCAAGCTACCAGGGGGCCCTACGAGCAGTACTTC. Protein: CASSQATRGPYEQYF.

In this sample, this clone turned up once. The chain has TRBV29-1 and TRBJ2-1, with 9 bases fitting TRBD2. The CDR3 length is 14 residues. The germline gives CDR1 SQVTM, CDR2 ANQGSEA. V was clipped by 6 bases and J by 9 bases; unmatched bases: 12. The CDR3 region is CSVGASGIAPEQFF. CDR3 nucleotides: TGCAGCGTGGGGGCTAGCGGGATTGCTCCTGAGCAGTTCTTC.

The CDR3 sequence is CASSLGAGGSGNTIYF. The CDR3 DNA is TGTGCCAGCAGCTTAGGGGCGGGCGGCTCTGGAAACACCATATATTTT. The rearrangement joins TRBV11-2 to TRBJ1-3; D remains ambiguous. Germline loops: CDR1 SGHAT, CDR2 FQNNGV. Trimming took off 1 base at V and 0 bases at J, with 10 bases between the two ends. This CDR3 comprises 16 residues.

This chain joins TRBV2 and TRBJ1-5; D is perhaps TRBD1 (5 bases). V was clipped by 7 bases and J by 7 bases, with 17 bases between them. Germline V gene lookup returns CDR1 SNHLY and CDR2 FYNNEI. CDR3 size: 14 residues. CDR3 DNA sequence: TGTGCCAGCACCATTACTGGGGGGGTACAGCCCCAGCATTTT. Protein: CASTITGGVQPQHF.